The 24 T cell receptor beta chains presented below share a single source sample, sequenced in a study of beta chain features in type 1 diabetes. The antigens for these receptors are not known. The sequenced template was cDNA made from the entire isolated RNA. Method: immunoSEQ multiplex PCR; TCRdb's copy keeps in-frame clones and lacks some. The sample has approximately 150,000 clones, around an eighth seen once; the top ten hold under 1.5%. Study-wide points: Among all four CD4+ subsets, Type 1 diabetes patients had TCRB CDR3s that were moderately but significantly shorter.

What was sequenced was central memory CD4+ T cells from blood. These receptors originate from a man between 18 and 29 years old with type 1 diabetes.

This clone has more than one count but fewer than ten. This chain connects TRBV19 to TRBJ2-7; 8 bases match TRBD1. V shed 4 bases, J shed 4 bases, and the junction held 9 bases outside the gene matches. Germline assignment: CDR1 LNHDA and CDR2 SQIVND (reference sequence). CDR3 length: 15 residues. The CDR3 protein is CASSTAGGAKYEQYF. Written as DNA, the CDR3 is TGTGCCAGTAGTACGGCAGGGGGCGCGAAGTACGAGCAGTACTTC.

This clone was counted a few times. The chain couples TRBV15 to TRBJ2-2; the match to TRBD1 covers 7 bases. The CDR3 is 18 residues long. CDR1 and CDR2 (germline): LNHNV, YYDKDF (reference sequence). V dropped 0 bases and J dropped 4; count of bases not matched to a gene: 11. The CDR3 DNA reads TGTGCCACCAGCAGAGAACGACAGGGCCTAACGCCCACCGGGGAGCTGTTTTTT. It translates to CATSRERQGLTPTGELFF.

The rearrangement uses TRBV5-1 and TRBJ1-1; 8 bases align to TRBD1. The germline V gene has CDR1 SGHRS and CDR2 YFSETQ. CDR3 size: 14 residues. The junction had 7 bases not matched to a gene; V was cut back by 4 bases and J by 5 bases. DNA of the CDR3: TGCGCCAGCAGCGCGGACAGGGAGGGGACTGAAGCTTTCTTT. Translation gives CASSADREGTEAFF.

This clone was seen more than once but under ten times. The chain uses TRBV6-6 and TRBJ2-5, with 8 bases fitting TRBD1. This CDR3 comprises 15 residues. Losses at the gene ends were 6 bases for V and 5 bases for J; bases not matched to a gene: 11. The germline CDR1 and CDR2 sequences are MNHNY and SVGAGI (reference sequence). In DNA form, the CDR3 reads TGTGCCAGCAGGCCACGGGACAGGTGGGGGGAGACCCAGTACTTC. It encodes CASRPRDRWGETQYF.

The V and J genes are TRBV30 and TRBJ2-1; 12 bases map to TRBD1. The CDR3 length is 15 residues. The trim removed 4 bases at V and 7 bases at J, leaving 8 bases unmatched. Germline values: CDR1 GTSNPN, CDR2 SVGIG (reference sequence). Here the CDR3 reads CAWNSGQGASNEQFF. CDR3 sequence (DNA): TGTGCCTGGAACTCGGGACAGGGGGCAAGTAATGAGCAGTTCTTC. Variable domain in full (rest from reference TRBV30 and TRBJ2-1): SQTIHQWPATLVQPVGSPLSLECTVEGTSNPNLYWYRQAAGRGLQLLFYSVGIGQISSEVPQNLSASRPQDRQFILSSKKLLLSDSGFYLCAWNSGQGASNEQFFGPGTRLTVL.

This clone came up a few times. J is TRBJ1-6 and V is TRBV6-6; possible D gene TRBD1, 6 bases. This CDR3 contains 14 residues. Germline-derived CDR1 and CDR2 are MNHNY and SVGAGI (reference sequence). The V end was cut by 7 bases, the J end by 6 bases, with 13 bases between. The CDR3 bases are TGTGCCAGCAAGCTACAGGGCGGTAATTCACCCCTCCACTTT. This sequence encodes CASKLQGGNSPLHF.

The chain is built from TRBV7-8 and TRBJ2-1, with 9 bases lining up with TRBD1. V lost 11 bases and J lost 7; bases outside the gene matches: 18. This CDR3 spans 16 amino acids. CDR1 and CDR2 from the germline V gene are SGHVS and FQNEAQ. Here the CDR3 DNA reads TGTGCCCCCCAGGTGTGGACAGGGGACTTTCTGAATGAGCAGTTCTTC. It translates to CAPQVWTGDFLNEQFF.

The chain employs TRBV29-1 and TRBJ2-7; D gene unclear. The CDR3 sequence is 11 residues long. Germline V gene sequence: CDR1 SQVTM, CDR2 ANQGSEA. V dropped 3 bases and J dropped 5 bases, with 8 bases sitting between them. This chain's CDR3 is CSVEGKDEQYF. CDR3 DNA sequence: TGCAGCGTTGAGGGCAAGGACGAGCAGTACTTC.

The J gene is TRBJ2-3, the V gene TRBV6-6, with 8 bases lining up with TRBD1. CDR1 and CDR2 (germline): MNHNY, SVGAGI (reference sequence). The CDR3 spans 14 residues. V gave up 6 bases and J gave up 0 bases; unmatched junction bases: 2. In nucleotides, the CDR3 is TGTGCCAGCAGGAGGACAGGGAGCACAGATACGCAGTATTTT. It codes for CASRRTGSTDTQYF.

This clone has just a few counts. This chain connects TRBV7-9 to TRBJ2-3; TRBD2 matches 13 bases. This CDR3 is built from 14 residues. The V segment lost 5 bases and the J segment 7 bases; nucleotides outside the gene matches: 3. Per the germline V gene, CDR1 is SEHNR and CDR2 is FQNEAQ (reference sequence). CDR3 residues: CASSPGTSGNTQYF. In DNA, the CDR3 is TGTGCCAGCAGCCCTGGGACTAGCGGGAATACGCAGTATTTT.

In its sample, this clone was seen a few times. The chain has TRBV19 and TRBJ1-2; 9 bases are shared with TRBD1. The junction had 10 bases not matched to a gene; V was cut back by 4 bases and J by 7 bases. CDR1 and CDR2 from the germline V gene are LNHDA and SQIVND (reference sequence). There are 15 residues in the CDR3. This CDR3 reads CASSTKTGGTAGYTF. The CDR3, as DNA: TGTGCCAGTAGTACCAAGACAGGGGGTACGGCTGGCTACACCTTC.

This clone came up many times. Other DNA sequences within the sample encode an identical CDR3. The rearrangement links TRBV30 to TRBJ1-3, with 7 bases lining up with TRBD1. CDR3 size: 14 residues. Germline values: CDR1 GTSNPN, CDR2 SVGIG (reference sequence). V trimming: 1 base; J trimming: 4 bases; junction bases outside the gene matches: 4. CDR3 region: CAWSAGTVGNTIYF. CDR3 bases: TGTGCCTGGAGTGCCGGGACAGTCGGAAACACCATATATTTT.

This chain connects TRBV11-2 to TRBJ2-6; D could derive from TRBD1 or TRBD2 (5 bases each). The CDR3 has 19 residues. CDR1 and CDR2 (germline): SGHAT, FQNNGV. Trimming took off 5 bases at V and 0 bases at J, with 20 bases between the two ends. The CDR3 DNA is TGTGCCAGCAGCGCCCGGGCAGATCAGAGGGGCTCTGGGGCCAACGTCCTGACTTTC. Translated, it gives CASSARADQRGSGANVLTF.

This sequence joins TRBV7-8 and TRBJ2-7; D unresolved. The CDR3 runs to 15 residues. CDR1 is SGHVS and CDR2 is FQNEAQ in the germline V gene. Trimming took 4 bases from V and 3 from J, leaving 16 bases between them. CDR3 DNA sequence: TGTGCCAGCAGCTCTAGGCGGTTGGCAGGCTACGAGCAGTACTTC. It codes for CASSSRRLAGYEQYF.

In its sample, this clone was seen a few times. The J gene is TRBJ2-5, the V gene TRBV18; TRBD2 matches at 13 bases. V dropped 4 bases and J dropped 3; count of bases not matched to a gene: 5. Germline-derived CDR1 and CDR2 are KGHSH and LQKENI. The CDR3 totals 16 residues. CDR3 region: CASSQSGLAGEETQYF. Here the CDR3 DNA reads TGTGCCAGCTCACAATCTGGACTAGCGGGGGAAGAGACCCAGTACTTC. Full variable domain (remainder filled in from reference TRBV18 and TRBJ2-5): NAGVMQNPRHLVRRRGQEARLRCSPMKGHSHVYWYRQLPEEGLKFMVYLQKENIIDESGMPKERFSAEFPKEGPSILRIQQVVRGDSAAYFCASSQSGLAGEETQYFGPGTRLLVL.

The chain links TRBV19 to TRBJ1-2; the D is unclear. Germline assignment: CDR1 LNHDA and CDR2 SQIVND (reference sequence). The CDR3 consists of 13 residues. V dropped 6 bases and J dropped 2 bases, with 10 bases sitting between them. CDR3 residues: CASSPLENYGYTF. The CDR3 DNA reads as TGTGCCAGTAGCCCACTGGAGAACTATGGCTACACCTTC.

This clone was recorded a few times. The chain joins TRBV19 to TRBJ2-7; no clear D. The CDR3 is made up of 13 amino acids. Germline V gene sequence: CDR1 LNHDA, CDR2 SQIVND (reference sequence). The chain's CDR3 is CATTSGTSYEQYF. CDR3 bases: TGTGCTACCACCAGTGGCACCTCCTACGAGCAGTACTTC.

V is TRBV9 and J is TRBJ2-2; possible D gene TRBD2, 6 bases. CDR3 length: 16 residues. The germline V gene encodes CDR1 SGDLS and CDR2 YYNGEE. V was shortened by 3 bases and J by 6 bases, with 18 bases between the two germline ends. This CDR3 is CASSAGPTDYAGELFF. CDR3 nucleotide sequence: TGTGCCAGCAGCGCGGGACCGACGGACTACGCCGGGGAGCTGTTTTTT.

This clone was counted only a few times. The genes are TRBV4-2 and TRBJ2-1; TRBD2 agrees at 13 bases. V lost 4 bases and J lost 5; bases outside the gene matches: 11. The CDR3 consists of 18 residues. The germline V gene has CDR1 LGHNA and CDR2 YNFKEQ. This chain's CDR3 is CASSPNYGLAGDHNEQFF. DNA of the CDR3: TGTGCCAGCAGCCCCAACTACGGACTAGCGGGGGATCACAATGAGCAGTTCTTC.

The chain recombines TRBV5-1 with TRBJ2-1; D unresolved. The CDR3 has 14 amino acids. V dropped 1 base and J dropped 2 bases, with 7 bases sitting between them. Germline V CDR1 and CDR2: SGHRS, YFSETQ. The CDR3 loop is CASSLSLTYNEQFF. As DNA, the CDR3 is TGCGCCAGCAGCTTGTCCCTCACCTACAATGAGCAGTTCTTC.

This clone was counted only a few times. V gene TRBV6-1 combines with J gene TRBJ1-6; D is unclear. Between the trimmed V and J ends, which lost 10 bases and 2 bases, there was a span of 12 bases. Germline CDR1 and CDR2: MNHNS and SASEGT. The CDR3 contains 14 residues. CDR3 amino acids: CATLSQAYNSPLHF. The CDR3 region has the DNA TGTGCCACCCTTTCTCAGGCCTATAATTCACCCCTCCACTTT.

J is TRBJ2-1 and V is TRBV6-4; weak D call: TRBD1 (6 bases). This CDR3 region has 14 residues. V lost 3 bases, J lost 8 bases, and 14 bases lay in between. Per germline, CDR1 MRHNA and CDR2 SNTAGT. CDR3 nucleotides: TGTGCCAGCAGTGAACTGGGGGCTCGGGATGAGCAGTTCTTC. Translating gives CASSELGARDEQFF.

This CDR3 reads CASSDQGLSYNEQFF. The CDR3 bases are TGTGCCAGCAGTGACCAGGGCCTCTCCTACAATGAGCAGTTCTTC. This rearrangement joins TRBV6-1 to TRBJ2-1; TRBD1 is a possible D gene (5 bases). Germline lookup yields CDR1 MNHNS and CDR2 SASEGT. Trimming removed 3 bases at V and 0 bases at J, with 9 bases between. This CDR3 is built from 15 residues.

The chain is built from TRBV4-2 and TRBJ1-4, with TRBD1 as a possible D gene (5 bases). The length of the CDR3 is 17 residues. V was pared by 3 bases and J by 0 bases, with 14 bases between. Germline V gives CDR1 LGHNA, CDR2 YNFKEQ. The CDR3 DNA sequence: TGTGCCAGCAGCCATGGATCACAGGCCTCAACTAATGAAAAACTGTTTTTT. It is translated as CASSHGSQASTNEKLFF.